The source of this T cell receptor (beta chain) is a study of metastatic and nonmetastatic thyroid tumors. In the study overall: For malignant and benign thyroid patients, tumor or nodule tissue and blood were the sources whose repertoires were compared.

Within the sample, this clone is medium-sized (0.01 to 0.1%). The germline V and J ends were trimmed by 2 bases and 8 bases, with 12 bases remaining between them. Per the germline V gene, CDR1 is MNHNS and CDR2 is SASEGT. There are 14 residues in the CDR3. Prior to thyroid surgery, none of the patients had received any treatment. In the original workflow: Variation in CDR3 across clinicopathological groups served as the basis for constructing a distant-metastasis classifier in papillary thyroid cancer. TCRdb re-analyzed the PCR reads using MiXCR. TCRdb, not the authors, supplied the V and J calls. Among more than 10,000 clones listed, around 25% were seen once.

The sample comprised adjacent normal tissue. This TCR was recovered from a female donor with papillary thyroid cancer or a benign thyroid nodule (not recorded which). Some clones in this sample may be carry-over from other donors' samples. V gene TRBV6-1 combines with J gene TRBJ1-4; D not certain. The CDR3 loop reads CASSEMGSGEKLFF. The CDR3 DNA reads as TGTGCCAGCAGTGAAATGGGGTCGGGCGAAAAACTGTTTTTT.